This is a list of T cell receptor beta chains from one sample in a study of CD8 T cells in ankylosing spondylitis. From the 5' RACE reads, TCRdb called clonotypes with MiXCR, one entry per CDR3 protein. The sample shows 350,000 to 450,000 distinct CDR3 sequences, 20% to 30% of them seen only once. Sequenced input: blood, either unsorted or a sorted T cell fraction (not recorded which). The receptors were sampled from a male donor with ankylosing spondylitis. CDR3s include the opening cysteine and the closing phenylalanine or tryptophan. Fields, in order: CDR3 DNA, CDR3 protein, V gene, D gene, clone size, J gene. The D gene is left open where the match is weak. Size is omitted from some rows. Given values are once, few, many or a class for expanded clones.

TGCGCCAGCAGCTTGGATGGGCAGGGGACCGACGGGGAGCTGTTTTTT | CASSLDGQGTDGELFF | TRBV5-1 | - | - | TRBJ2-2
TGTGCCAGCAGCTTAAGCCAGGCTCCCAATCAGCCCCAGCATTTT | CASSLSQAPNQPQHF | TRBV7-2 | - | few | TRBJ1-5
TGTGCCAGCTCATTCGCGCGGGGGAACACTGAAGCTTTCTTT | CASSFARGNTEAFF | TRBV18 | - | - | TRBJ1-1
TGCGCCAGCAGCTTGGTGGCCGCAGATACGCAGTATTTT | CASSLVAADTQYF | TRBV5-1 | - | once | TRBJ2-3
TGTGCCAGCAGTTACGGACAGGGGGTTATCGGGGAGCTGTTTTTT | CASSYGQGVIGELFF | TRBV27 | TRBD1 | - | TRBJ2-2
TGTGCCAGCATCTGGGACACTGAAGCTTTCTTT | CASIWDTEAFF | TRBV12-3/TRBV12-4 | - | - | TRBJ1-1
TGTGCCAGCAGTTATTCCGACAGCGTTTGGGAAGCTTTCTTT | CASSYSDSVWEAFF | TRBV6-9 | - | - | TRBJ1-1
TGTGCCAGCAGGCCAGACCCGTTATACTCCTACGAGCAGTACTTC | CASRPDPLYSYEQYF | TRBV27 | - | - | TRBJ2-7
TGTGCCAGCAGGGAGAGGCGGGGGGCCGCAAATGAGCAGTTCTTC | CASRERRGAANEQFF | TRBV7-9 | TRBD2 | - | TRBJ2-1
TGTGCCATCAGTGAGCAGGTAGCGGGAGATACGCAGTATTTT | CAISEQVAGDTQYF | TRBV10-3 | TRBD2 | few | TRBJ2-3
TGTGCCAGCATGATGGCTAGCGGGAGCGATGAGCAGTTCTTC | CASMMASGSDEQFF | TRBV12-3/TRBV12-4 | TRBD2 | - | TRBJ2-1
TGCGCCAGCAGCTCATACAAGACTAGCGGGGTCGTTGGGACGCAGTATTTT | CASSSYKTSGVVGTQYF | TRBV5-1 | TRBD2 | - | TRBJ2-3
TGTGCCAGCAGTTACGCCCTTTCCACTGAAGCTTTCTTT | CASSYALSTEAFF | TRBV12-3/TRBV12-4 | - | few | TRBJ1-1
TGCGCCAGCAGCCAAGGGACAGGTAGCAGTCAGCCCCAGCATTTT | CASSQGTGSSQPQHF | TRBV5-1 | TRBD1 | few | TRBJ1-5
TGTGCTAGTGGTTCCGGGACTAGCGGGAGGGCAGGGGAGACCCAGTACTTC | CASGSGTSGRAGETQYF | TRBV12-5 | TRBD2 | - | TRBJ2-5
TGTGCCACCAGCAGAGGAGGGGGGGACAATGAGCAGTTCTTC | CATSRGGGDNEQFF | TRBV15 | - | once | TRBJ2-1
TGTGCCAGCTCACCCGGGACAGAGGTCACCGGGGAGCTGTTTTTT | CASSPGTEVTGELFF | TRBV18 | TRBD1 | - | TRBJ2-2
TGCGCCAGCAGCGGGTCAGGGGTTGGCACTGAAGCTTTCTTT | CASSGSGVGTEAFF | TRBV5-1 | - | few | TRBJ1-1
TGCAGTGCTGAGGGGGGCCCTGGAAACACCATATATTTT | CSAEGGPGNTIYF | TRBV20-1 | - | - | TRBJ1-3
TGTGCCAGCAGCCAAGGAGGCAGCGGGGAGACCCAGTACTTC | CASSQGGSGETQYF | TRBV3-1 | - | few | TRBJ2-5
TGCAGCGTTGACGTCTCCAATGAGCAGTTCTTC | CSVDVSNEQFF | TRBV29-1 | - | - | TRBJ2-1
TGTGCCAGCAGCCCTACCAGGACTAATTACAATGAGCAGTTCTTC | CASSPTRTNYNEQFF | TRBV3-1 | - | - | TRBJ2-1
TGTGCCAGCAGCTTATTAAGGGCAGATACGCAGTATTTT | CASSLLRADTQYF | TRBV7-9 | - | - | TRBJ2-3
TGCAGTGCTTCCGGGACAGGGGGCTATAATGAAAAACTGTTTTTT | CSASGTGGYNEKLFF | TRBV20-1 | TRBD1 | - | TRBJ1-4
TGCAGTGCTCCTAGACAGACCTTGGACACTGAAGCTTTCTTT | CSAPRQTLDTEAFF | TRBV20-1 | - | - | TRBJ1-1
TGCAGCGTTTTGTCGGGATCTGACACCGGGGAGCTGTTTTTT | CSVLSGSDTGELFF | TRBV29-1 | - | - | TRBJ2-2
TGCGCCAGCAGCCTGATGGGCGGGAACTCTGGGGCCAACGTCCTGACTTTC | CASSLMGGNSGANVLTF | TRBV5-1 | - | - | TRBJ2-6
TGTGCCAGCAGTTCCGGGACGTTAGCTTTCTTT | CASSSGTLAFF | TRBV25-1 | - | many | TRBJ1-1
TGCAGTGCCCCGACGGGGTACGAGCAGTACTTC | CSAPTGYEQYF | TRBV20-1 | - | few | TRBJ2-7
TGCAGTGCTAGGGATAGCGGGAGGTCGGGGAATGAGCAGTTCTTC | CSARDSGRSGNEQFF | TRBV20-1 | TRBD2 | few | TRBJ2-1
TGTGCCAGCAGTTTGTTGGGCTACACCTTC | CASSLLGYTF | TRBV12-3/TRBV12-4 | - | few | TRBJ1-2
TGTGCCAGCAGCGGGAGTTTTAAGGACAATGAGCAGTTCTTC | CASSGSFKDNEQFF | TRBV6-1 | - | - | TRBJ2-1
TGCGCCAGCAGCCAAGAAAAGGGGACCTATGGCTACACCTTC | CASSQEKGTYGYTF | TRBV4-1 | - | few | TRBJ1-2
TGTGCCAGCAGTGCGGTGGGAGCGGGACTCAATGAGCAGTTCTTC | CASSAVGAGLNEQFF | TRBV27 | TRBD2 | few | TRBJ2-1
TGCGCCAGCAGCCCGGGGGACCTGAACTACAATGAGCAGTTCTTC | CASSPGDLNYNEQFF | TRBV5-1 | - | - | TRBJ2-1
TGCGCCAGCAGCTTTGCACAAGTCGGAGAGACCCAGTACTTC | CASSFAQVGETQYF | TRBV5-1 | - | many | TRBJ2-5
TGTGCCAGCGCCCGGACAGGGAGGGATGAAAAACTGTTTTTT | CASARTGRDEKLFF | TRBV3-1 | TRBD1 | few | TRBJ1-4
TGTGCCAGCACCCAGCTTGGACAGACCCAGTACTTC | CASTQLGQTQYF | TRBV11-2 | - | - | TRBJ2-5
TGTGCCAGCAGCGACCCTCAGGCGAACACCGGGGAGCTGTTTTTT | CASSDPQANTGELFF | TRBV9 | - | - | TRBJ2-2
TGTGCCAGCAGCCAAAAACTAGCGGGCTCCTACGAGCAGTACTTC | CASSQKLAGSYEQYF | TRBV3-1 | TRBD2 | - | TRBJ2-7
TGCGCCAGCAGCCTGTGGACAGGGGGCTGGGACACTGAAGCTTTCTTT | CASSLWTGGWDTEAFF | TRBV5-1 | TRBD1 | few | TRBJ1-1
TGTGCCACCTCTGGACAGGTTTACAATGAGCAGTTCTTC | CATSGQVYNEQFF | TRBV24-1 | TRBD1 | - | TRBJ2-1
TGTGCCAGCAGCCATTATTTACCCAGGGGAGAAGCTTTCTTT | CASSHYLPRGEAFF | TRBV7-9 | - | - | TRBJ1-1
TGTGCCAGCAGCTCGGGGGTTTTGAGTACCGGGGAGCTGTTTTTT | CASSSGVLSTGELFF | TRBV3-1 | - | - | TRBJ2-2
TGTGCCAGCTCACCAGGACAGGGGGTAATAAACACTGAAGCTTTCTTT | CASSPGQGVINTEAFF | TRBV18 | TRBD1 | few | TRBJ1-1
TGCAGTGCTAGACACGTCCCCCAGGGGGGACAGCCCCAGCATTTT | CSARHVPQGGQPQHF | TRBV20-1 | TRBD1 | - | TRBJ1-5
TGCAGTGCAAGTGGGACTAGCGGGAGCCATTACAATGAGCAGTTCTTC | CSASGTSGSHYNEQFF | TRBV20-1 | TRBD2 | - | TRBJ2-1
TGCAGTGCTAGTGGGACTAACTCCTACGAGCAGTACTTC | CSASGTNSYEQYF | TRBV20-1 | TRBD2 | few | TRBJ2-7
TGTGCCAGCAGCCACGAGGGGTCTTCCCCCCACACAGATACGCAGTATTTT | CASSHEGSSPHTDTQYF | TRBV3-1 | - | - | TRBJ2-3
TGTGCCAGCAGCTTGAATTTACTAGCGGGGCAAGAGACCCAGTACTTC | CASSLNLLAGQETQYF | TRBV5-5 | TRBD2 | - | TRBJ2-5